A selection of T cell receptor beta chains follows, all from one sample in a study of CD8 T cells in Susac syndrome. TCRdb re-called the immunoSEQ multiplex PCR reads with MiXCR, one entry per CDR3 protein. The table shows 150,000 to 190,000 distinct CDR3 sequences, with 85% to 95% occurring only once. Sequencing was carried out using CD8+ T cells from PBMCs. Every receptor here comes from a human donor with multiple sclerosis. The CDR3 runs from the conserved cysteine through the conserved F or W. Fields, in order: clone size, D gene, V gene, CDR3 length, J gene, CDR3 protein, CDR3 DNA. A D gene is named only where the DNA matches it firmly. A row's size may be missing; if present it is once, few, many or a size class.

NA	TRBD1	TRBV12-3/TRBV12-4	12	TRBJ2-1	CASSLTGDEQFF	TGTGCCAGCAGTCTGACAGGGGATGAGCAGTTCTTC
NA	NA	TRBV25-1	13	TRBJ2-1	CASRVTGNNEQFF	TGTGCCAGCAGGGTGACAGGTAACAATGAGCAGTTCTTC
once	TRBD1	TRBV13	15	TRBJ2-7	CASSFGTGASYEQYF	TGTGCCAGCAGCTTTGGGACAGGGGCCTCCTACGAGCAGTACTTC
once	TRBD2	TRBV25-1	12	TRBJ2-1	CASGLADNEQFF	TGTGCCAGCGGACTAGCGGACAATGAGCAGTTCTTC
few	NA	TRBV29-1	12	TRBJ2-7	CSVRRADYEQYF	TGCAGCGTCCGACGGGCTGACTACGAGCAGTACTTC
NA	TRBD2	TRBV9	15	TRBJ2-1	CASSPPGTRGNEQFF	TGTGCCAGCAGCCCACCCGGGACTAGGGGGAATGAGCAGTTCTTC
NA	NA	TRBV27	13	TRBJ1-1	CASSLSRRTEAFF	TGTGCCAGCAGTTTAAGCAGAAGGACTGAAGCTTTCTTT
NA	TRBD1	TRBV9	15	TRBJ1-5	CASSVGGGLTQPQHF	TGTGCCAGCAGCGTAGGAGGGGGCCTTACCCAGCCCCAGCATTTT
NA	TRBD1	TRBV2	15	TRBJ1-6	CASTHGQGWDSPLHF	TGTGCCAGCACCCATGGACAGGGTTGGGATTCACCCCTCCACTTT
NA	NA	TRBV7-7	14	TRBJ2-3	CASSLTLVADTQYF	TGTGCTAGCAGCTTAACACTAGTGGCAGATACGCAGTATTTT
NA	TRBD1	TRBV29-1	11	TRBJ1-2	CSATGGQGYTF	TGCAGCGCTACAGGGGGCCAGGGCTACACCTTC
few	NA	TRBV30	14	TRBJ2-2	CAWSVGGNTGELFF	TGTGCCTGGAGTGTGGGGGGGAACACCGGGGAGCTGTTTTTT
once	TRBD1	TRBV29-1	15	TRBJ2-1	CSVEFFVGQGIAQFF	TGCAGCGTTGAGTTCTTTGTGGGACAGGGCATAGCGCAGTTCTTC
NA	NA	TRBV2	10	TRBJ2-5	CASSGKTQYF	TGTGCCAGCAGCGGAAAGACCCAGTACTTC
NA	TRBD1	TRBV28	17	TRBJ1-5	CASTWGTGGKLNQPQHF	TGTGCCAGCACTTGGGGGACAGGGGGAAAACTGAATCAGCCCCAGCATTTT
NA	NA	TRBV2	14	TRBJ2-6	CASLGSAGANVLTF	TGTGCCAGCCTAGGTAGTGCTGGGGCCAACGTCCTGACTTTC
NA	TRBD1	TRBV6-6	15	TRBJ1-5	CASSRDRGLDQPQHF	TGTGCCAGCAGTCGGGACAGGGGGCTGGATCAGCCCCAGCATTTT
once	NA	TRBV7-9	14	TRBJ2-5	CASSPGVGQETQYF	TGTGCCAGCAGCCCTGGGGTGGGGCAAGAGACCCAGTACTTC
NA	NA	TRBV18	12	TRBJ2-1	CASSLPPEEQFF	TGTGCCAGCTCACTCCCTCCCGAGGAGCAGTTCTTC